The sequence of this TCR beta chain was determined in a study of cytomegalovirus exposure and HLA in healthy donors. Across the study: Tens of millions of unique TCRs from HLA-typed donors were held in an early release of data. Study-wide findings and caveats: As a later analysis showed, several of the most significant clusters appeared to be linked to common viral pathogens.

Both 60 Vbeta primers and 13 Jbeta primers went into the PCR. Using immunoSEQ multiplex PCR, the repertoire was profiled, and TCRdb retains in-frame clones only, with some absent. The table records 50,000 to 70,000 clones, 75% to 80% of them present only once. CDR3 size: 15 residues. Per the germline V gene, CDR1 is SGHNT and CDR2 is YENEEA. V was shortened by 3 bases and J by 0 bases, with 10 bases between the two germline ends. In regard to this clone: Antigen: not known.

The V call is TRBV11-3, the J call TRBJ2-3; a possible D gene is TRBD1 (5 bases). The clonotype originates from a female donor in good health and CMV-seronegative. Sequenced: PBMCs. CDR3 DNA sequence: TGTGCCAGCAGCTTTGACAGCTATAGCACAGATACGCAGTATTTT. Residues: CASSFDSYSTDTQYF.